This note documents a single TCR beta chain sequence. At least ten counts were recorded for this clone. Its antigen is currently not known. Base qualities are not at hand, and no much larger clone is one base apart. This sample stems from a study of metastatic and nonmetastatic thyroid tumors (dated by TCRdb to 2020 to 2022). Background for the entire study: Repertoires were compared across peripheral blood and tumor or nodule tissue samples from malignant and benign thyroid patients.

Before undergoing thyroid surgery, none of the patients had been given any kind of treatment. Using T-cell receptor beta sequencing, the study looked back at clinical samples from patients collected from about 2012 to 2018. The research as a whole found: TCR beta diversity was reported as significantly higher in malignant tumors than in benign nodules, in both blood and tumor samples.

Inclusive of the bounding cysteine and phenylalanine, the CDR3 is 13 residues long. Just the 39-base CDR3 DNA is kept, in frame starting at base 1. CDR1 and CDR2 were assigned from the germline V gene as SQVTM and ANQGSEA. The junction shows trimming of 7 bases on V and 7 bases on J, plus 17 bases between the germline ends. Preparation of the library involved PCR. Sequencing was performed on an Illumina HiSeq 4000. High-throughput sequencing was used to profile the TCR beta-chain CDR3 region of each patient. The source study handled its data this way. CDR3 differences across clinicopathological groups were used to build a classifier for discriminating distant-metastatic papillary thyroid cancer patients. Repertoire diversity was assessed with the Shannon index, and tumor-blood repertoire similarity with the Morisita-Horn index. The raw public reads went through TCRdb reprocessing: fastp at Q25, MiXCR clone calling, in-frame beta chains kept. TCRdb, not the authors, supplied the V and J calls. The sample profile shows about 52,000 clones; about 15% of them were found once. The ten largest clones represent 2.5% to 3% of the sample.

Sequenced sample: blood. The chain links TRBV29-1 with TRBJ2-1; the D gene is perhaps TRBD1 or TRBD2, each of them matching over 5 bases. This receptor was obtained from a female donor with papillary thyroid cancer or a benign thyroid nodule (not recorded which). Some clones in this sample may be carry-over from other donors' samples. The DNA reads TGCAGCGAGCCCAGAGGGGCGATGAATGAGCAGTTCTTC. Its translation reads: CSEPRGAMNEQFF.